The T cell receptor (beta chain) under discussion was sequenced for a study of regulatory T cells in long-lasting Graves disease. This sample's time point: newly diagnosed GD, antithyroid drugs for less than 3 months. Isolated PBMC RNA provided the starting material for the TCR library. This clonotype was found many times. CDR3-region Arm-PCR and iRepertoire HTBI primers produced the TCR beta libraries. Using its own MiXCR run on the multiplex PCR reads, TCRdb lists one record per CDR3 protein. The sample lists roughly 420,000 distinct CDR3 sequences, 16% seen once, with about 23% in the top ten. This sample also belongs to another study, concerning T cells in Graves' hyperthyroidism and ophthalmopathy. That publication notes: The diagnostic basis comprised clinical symptoms, serum thyroxine and TRAb, thyroid ultrasound and orbital computed tomography.

The sequence came from a woman aged 18-30 years with Graves disease. This sample comprised peripheral blood mononuclear cells (PBMCs), obtained at new diagnosis, from a patient treated with antithyroid drugs.

The DNA of the CDR3 is TGTGCCAGCATCCCCCCGAGCGGAAGCACAGATACGCAGTATTTT. Its translation: CASIPPSGSTDTQYF. V gene TRBV12-3 or TRBV12-4 combines with J gene TRBJ2-3; a possible D gene is TRBD2 (5 bases). The V end was cut by 7 bases, the J end by 0 bases, with 14 bases between. There are 15 residues in the CDR3.